The rows below give T cell receptor beta chains drawn from one sample of a study of blood T cell repertoires in COVID-19. Method: immunoSEQ multiplex PCR; TCRdb's copy keeps in-frame clones and lacks some. The sample carries about 200,000 clones, 70% to 90% recorded once. What was sequenced was peripheral blood. The receptors here all came from an elderly woman with acute or convalescent COVID-19. The conserved cysteine and the conserved F or W are not part of the CDR3 here. Fields, in order: clone size, J gene, V gene, CDR3 protein. The size of a clone is reported for some rows only, either as once, few or many, or as a class for expanded clones.

.	TRBJ1-5	TRBV18	ASSQGQSNQPQH
.	TRBJ2-5	TRBV6-2/TRBV6-3	ASSFLGLAGETQY
.	TRBJ2-1	TRBV7-6	ASSLRMGGGRADNEQF
.	TRBJ2-5	TRBV6-5	ALESTSRETQY
few	TRBJ1-4	TRBV7-9	ASSFRLQGGEKLF
few	TRBJ1-2	TRBV6-4	ASSGGTGRGYT
.	TRBJ2-2	TRBV18	ASSPGQVGTGELF
.	TRBJ2-7	TRBV7-8	ASSLPRASGSTEQY
.	TRBJ2-1	TRBV6-2/TRBV6-3	ASSLTNNEQF
.	TRBJ2-1	TRBV4-2	ASSQDAGQGAYNEQF
.	TRBJ2-1	TRBV5-6	ASSSGTGDGYNEQF
.	TRBJ1-2	TRBV14	ASSQDIVTYGYT
.	TRBJ1-6	TRBV7-9	ASSLETGTVLH
.	TRBJ2-1	TRBV25-1	ASSVQAGGPYGEQF
.	TRBJ2-3	TRBV15	ATSRDQTGEGDTQY
few	TRBJ2-2	TRBV10-3	AINPGLAGRTGELF
once	TRBJ2-5	TRBV7-3	ASSSDWEGTQY
.	TRBJ1-3	TRBV6-4	ASRRTGAGNTIY
.	TRBJ1-1	TRBV7-8	ASSPTPGQGLNTEAF
.	TRBJ1-2	TRBV24-1	ATSGQGLSYGYT
.	TRBJ1-2	TRBV12-5	ASGLGEHYGYT
.	TRBJ2-1	TRBV9	ASSSSGSSYNEQF
.	TRBJ1-1	TRBV10-1	ASSETFGPGPPEAF
few	TRBJ2-1	TRBV30	AWSPYDTSDEQF
.	TRBJ2-1	TRBV5-4	ASSPGTGSYNEQF
.	TRBJ2-7	TRBV6-2/TRBV6-3	ASSYSQWDTSSYEQY
.	TRBJ1-2	TRBV3-1/TRBV3-2	ASSQGSERYGYT
.	TRBJ2-1	TRBV7-6	ASSQGGGSSYNEQF
.	TRBJ1-4	TRBV9	ASSPPGGYKLF
.	TRBJ2-7	TRBV30	AWSRGGVTQQY
.	TRBJ1-2	TRBV6-6	ASSRGQIYGYT
.	TRBJ1-5	TRBV2	ASSLGVRQPQH
.	TRBJ2-1	TRBV7-9	ASKTQREGRGEQF
.	TRBJ1-1	TRBV18	ASSPTGNTEAF
.	TRBJ2-7	TRBV27	ASTSNGGSYEQY
.	TRBJ2-2	TRBV19	ASSIDRGPRELF
.	TRBJ1-1	TRBV5-1	ASSSQGGNTEAF
.	TRBJ1-4	TRBV28	ASSLGAWGTGLEKLF
.	TRBJ1-6	TRBV15	ATSRDLGTGNSPLH
.	TRBJ2-7	TRBV10-3	ASTAYPNEQY
.	TRBJ2-7	TRBV4-2	ASSLGQGAYEQY
.	TRBJ1-1	TRBV12-3/TRBV12-4	ASSLSGAEAF
once	TRBJ2-5	TRBV7-6	ASSPRTSGQTQY
.	TRBJ2-2	TRBV12-3/TRBV12-4	ASSLNRGELF
few	TRBJ1-6	TRBV28	ASSNPAQANNSPLH
.	TRBJ2-7	TRBV20-1	SASKGEQY
.	TRBJ1-6	TRBV7-9	ASSLVSGQGNSPLH
.	TRBJ1-1	TRBV6-5	ASSYHRGRDTEAF
once	TRBJ2-1	TRBV11-3	ASSLGRGRSNEQF
.	TRBJ1-3	TRBV19	ASIDRAGNTIY